A single sample gave rise to the 9 T cell receptor beta chains below, sequenced in a study of OX40 agonist ivuxolimab in advanced cancers. Assay: immunoSEQ multiplex PCR; the TCRdb copy retains only in-frame clones and omits some. The sample has tens of thousands of clones, roughly 90% seen once. Sequences were derived from CD4+ or CD8+ T cells sorted from blood, sampled in a trial of the OX40 agonist ivuxolimab. The receptor set was obtained from an adult with an advanced solid tumor such as melanoma, head and neck, liver or kidney cancer.

The chain employs TRBV9 and TRBJ2-7; D gene unclear. The CDR3 totals 13 residues. The V and J ends lost 0 bases and 4 bases respectively, with 8 bases between them. Germline lookup yields CDR1 SGDLS and CDR2 YYNGEE. CDR3 in amino acids: CASSVAERYEQYF. Here the CDR3 DNA reads TGTGCCAGCAGCGTAGCTGAGCGTTACGAGCAGTACTTC.

This sequence joins TRBV5-1 and TRBJ1-3; no definite D call. V was pared by 0 bases and J by 8 bases, with 12 bases between. The CDR3 has 14 amino acids. Germline assignment: CDR1 SGHRS and CDR2 YFSETQ. CDR3 coding DNA: TGCGCCAGCAGCTTGGACAGTGAGAGGGACACCATATATTTT. It specifies CASSLDSERDTIYF.

The chain employs TRBV5-1 and TRBJ1-6; D call uncertain. Trimming pared 4 bases from V and 0 bases from J, leaving 11 bases between. CDR1 SGHRS and CDR2 YFSETQ come from the germline V gene. This CDR3 has 16 amino acids. The CDR3 DNA follows: TGCGCCAGCAGCGAGTCCACGAGCTCCTATAATTCACCCCTCCACTTT. Translating gives CASSESTSSYNSPLHF.

J is TRBJ2-6 and V is TRBV6-5; D ambiguous. Germline V gene data show CDR1 as MNHEY and CDR2 as SVGAGI. The CDR3 runs to 15 residues. The V and J ends lost 2 bases and 4 bases respectively, with 9 bases between them. The CDR3, as DNA: TGTGCCAGCAGTTACAGCACCCTCGGGGCCAACGTCCTGACTTTC. This gives the protein CASSYSTLGANVLTF.

The chain recombines TRBV27 with TRBJ1-1, with unresolved D. The CDR3 consists of 15 residues. Trimming left V 0 bases short and J 7 bases short, with 15 bases between. Looked up from germline, CDR1 is MNHEY and CDR2 is SMNVEV (reference sequence). The CDR3 reads CASSLSGRHWGEAFF. CDR3 in DNA: TGTGCCAGCAGTTTATCGGGCCGGCATTGGGGTGAAGCTTTCTTT.

The chain joins TRBV27 to TRBJ2-3; 13 bases are shared with TRBD2. The junction had 13 bases not matched to a gene; V was cut back by 5 bases and J by 5 bases. Germline V gene data show CDR1 as MNHEY and CDR2 as SMNVEV (reference sequence). The CDR3 consists of 18 residues. CDR3 sequence reads: CASSPSQLAGGQGDTQYF. CDR3 bases: TGTGCCAGCAGTCCCTCCCAACTAGCGGGAGGGCAGGGAGATACGCAGTATTTT.

The rearrangement links TRBV27 to TRBJ2-7; 7 bases are shared with TRBD2. Trimming cost V 2 bases and J 5 bases; bases outside gene matches: 12. There are 16 residues in the CDR3. The germline gives CDR1 MNHEY, CDR2 SMNVEV (reference sequence). CDR3 DNA: TGTGCCAGCAGTTTAGTGAGCGGGGACCTGAGAAACGAGCAGTACTTC. Encoded protein: CASSLVSGDLRNEQYF.

This chain uses TRBV6-5 with TRBJ2-2, with 9 bases that match TRBD2. The V and J ends lost 6 bases and 7 bases, in that order; junction bases with no gene match: 3. Per germline, CDR1 MNHEY and CDR2 SVGAGI. This CDR3 has 13 residues. DNA of the CDR3: TGTGCCAGCAGGGGTAGCGGGAGCGGGGAGCTGTTTTTT. Translated, it gives CASRGSGSGELFF.

The chain recombines TRBV2 with TRBJ1-2; the match to TRBD1 covers 9 bases. With 6 bases clipped from V and 8 bases from J, the junction kept 13 bases outside the gene matches. This CDR3 spans 15 amino acids. Germline V gene lookup returns CDR1 SNHLY and CDR2 FYNNEI. This CDR3 is CASRDTGGGISGYTF. The CDR3 DNA sequence: TGTGCCAGCAGAGATACAGGGGGCGGAATAAGCGGCTACACCTTC.